This record looks at one T cell receptor beta chain sequence and its context. Authors' processing steps: From reference gene primer amplification, estimates of nucleated cell counts were derived. TCRdb's copy holds only in-frame clones and misses some; the assay was immunoSEQ multiplex PCR. The DNA was the basis for D and trimming; V, J and clone size are from that table. The sample has about 80,000 clones; about 68% are singletons. V was clipped by 4 bases and J by 8 bases, with 15 bases between them. The germline gives CDR1 MGHDK, CDR2 SYGVNS. CDR3 length equals 15 residues. The data were taken from a study of blood T cell repertoires in COVID-19. Study-level information: Both acute and convalescent COVID-19 samples were obtained from the United States, Italy and Spain. In each case, the material was cDNA or gDNA derived from T cells, B-cell-depleted T cells, or PBMCs.

The clonotype was recovered from a man aged 50 to 59 with active or convalescent COVID-19. The sample consisted of peripheral blood. V usage is TRBV25-1 and J usage is TRBJ1-6; a possible D gene is TRBD1 (6 bases). The CDR3 reads CASSVPGGSDSPLHF. CDR3 DNA: TGTGCCAGCAGTGTACCGGGGGGCTCGGATTCACCCCTCCACTTT.